The rows below give T cell receptor beta chains drawn from one sample of a study of blood T cell repertoires in COVID-19. The protocol was immunoSEQ multiplex PCR, while the TCRdb copy is restricted to in-frame clones and leaves out a portion. The data show 200,000 to 250,000 clones, around 80% seen once. The sequenced sample consisted of peripheral blood. Source of these receptors: a woman aged 70-85 years with acute or convalescent COVID-19. Each CDR3 is given with its conserved first and last residue.

V gene: TRBV25-1; J gene: TRBJ1-1; CDR3 protein: CASSAPTGTEAFF
V gene: TRBV7-9; J gene: TRBJ1-5; CDR3 protein: CASTRDRDNQPQHF
V gene: TRBV19; J gene: TRBJ2-6; CDR3 protein: CASSIGGARSGANVLTF
V gene: TRBV7-2; J gene: TRBJ1-1; CDR3 protein: CASSSVAGNEAFF
V gene: TRBV11-3; J gene: TRBJ2-5; CDR3 protein: CASSLGVADQETQYF
V gene: TRBV7-2; J gene: TRBJ2-1; CDR3 protein: CASSLGAMNNEQFF
V gene: TRBV15; J gene: TRBJ1-4; CDR3 protein: CATSRTPGQINEKLFF
V gene: TRBV3-1/TRBV3-2; J gene: TRBJ1-2; CDR3 protein: CASSQGDRYGYTF
V gene: TRBV19; J gene: TRBJ2-7; CDR3 protein: CASSMIPPGLYEQYF
V gene: TRBV19; J gene: TRBJ2-1; CDR3 protein: CASGLEVGHEQFF
V gene: TRBV6-2/TRBV6-3; J gene: TRBJ1-6; CDR3 protein: CASSTRTAALSPLHF
V gene: TRBV28; J gene: TRBJ1-2; CDR3 protein: CASSLPKPNYGYTF
V gene: TRBV7-2; J gene: TRBJ2-5; CDR3 protein: CASSLNFEETQYF
V gene: TRBV19; J gene: TRBJ1-5; CDR3 protein: CASSNFRDRVGQPQHF
V gene: TRBV7-2; J gene: TRBJ1-4; CDR3 protein: CASSPHNEKLFF
V gene: TRBV6-5; J gene: TRBJ1-4; CDR3 protein: CASSYSQGGFELFF
V gene: TRBV5-6; J gene: TRBJ2-7; CDR3 protein: CASSWLDDFEQYF
V gene: TRBV2; J gene: TRBJ2-5; CDR3 protein: CASSAGVWETQYF
V gene: TRBV13; J gene: TRBJ1-1; CDR3 protein: CASSLDDSDRRSPEAFF
V gene: TRBV10-2; J gene: TRBJ2-3; CDR3 protein: CASSSGQFSADTQYF
V gene: TRBV10-3; J gene: TRBJ1-1; CDR3 protein: CAISGSGGPNTEAFF
V gene: TRBV5-1; J gene: TRBJ2-7; CDR3 protein: CASSTTQGRGQYEQYF
V gene: TRBV10-1; J gene: TRBJ2-3; CDR3 protein: CASSEGGYTDTQYF
V gene: TRBV10-3; J gene: TRBJ2-3; CDR3 protein: CAISELGLQGTDTQYF
V gene: TRBV30; J gene: TRBJ1-2; CDR3 protein: CAWSTGLDYGYTF
V gene: TRBV20-1; J gene: TRBJ2-7; CDR3 protein: CSASTGSSYEQYF
V gene: TRBV10-2; J gene: TRBJ1-1; CDR3 protein: CASSETGGAFF
V gene: TRBV2; J gene: TRBJ2-6; CDR3 protein: CASLAQGAESGANVLTF
V gene: TRBV7-6; J gene: TRBJ1-4; CDR3 protein: CASSLGQGARSNEKLFF